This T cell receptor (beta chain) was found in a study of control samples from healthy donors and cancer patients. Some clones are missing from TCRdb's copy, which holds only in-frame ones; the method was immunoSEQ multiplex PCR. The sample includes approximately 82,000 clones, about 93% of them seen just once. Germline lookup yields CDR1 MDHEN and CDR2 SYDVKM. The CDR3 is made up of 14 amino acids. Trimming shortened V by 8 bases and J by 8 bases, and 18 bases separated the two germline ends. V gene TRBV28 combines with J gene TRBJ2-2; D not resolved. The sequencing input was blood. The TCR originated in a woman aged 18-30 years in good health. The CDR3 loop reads CASRINIGVGELFF. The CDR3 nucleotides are TGTGCCAGCCGAATTAATATTGGGGTGGGGGAGCTGTTTTTT. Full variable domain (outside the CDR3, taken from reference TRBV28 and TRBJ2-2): DVKVTQSSRYLVKRTGEKVFLECVQDMDHENMFWYRQDPGLGLRLIYFSYDVKMKEKGDIPEGYSVSREKKERFSLILESASTNQTSMYLCASRINIGVGELFFGEGSRLTVL.